One sample yielded the 30 T cell receptor beta chains listed below, sequenced in a study of Graves' ophthalmopathy and Graves' hyperthyroidism. Amplified TCR beta CDR3 regions were obtained using RNA transcripts as template. HTBI-primed first-round RT-PCR preceded second-round multiplex PCR. Each CDR3 protein is one row after TCRdb ran MiXCR on the multiplex PCR reads. The repertoire holds fewer than 250,000 distinct CDR3 sequences, with under 30% as singletons. Sequenced: peripheral blood. The source is a man aged 50 to 59 with Graves' ophthalmopathy.

This clonotype was observed at least ten times. The J gene is TRBJ2-7, the V gene TRBV5-1, with D tentatively TRBD2 (6 bases). CDR3 length: 14 residues. The V end lost 4 bases, the J end lost 0 bases, and 11 bases lay between the germline ends. Germline-derived CDR1 and CDR2 are SGHRS and YFSETQ. Here the CDR3 reads CASSARGISYEQYF. For the CDR3, the DNA is TGCGCCAGCAGCGCACGGGGGATCTCCTACGAGCAGTACTTC.

The chain links TRBV20-1 to TRBJ1-1; D perhaps matches TRBD1 (5 bases). Per germline, CDR1 DFQATT and CDR2 SNEGSKA (reference sequence). This CDR3 comprises 14 residues. V lost 6 bases to trimming and J lost 2 bases, with 16 bases between them. The CDR3 loop reads CSAPLGATNTEAFF. The DNA for the CDR3 is TGCAGTGCCCCCCTTGGGGCTACAAACACTGAAGCTTTCTTT.

This clonotype was recorded many times. The V call is TRBV15, the J call TRBJ2-7; no clear D gene. Germline V lookup: CDR1 LNHNV, CDR2 YYDKDF (reference sequence). V lost 0 bases and J 5 bases, leaving 11 bases between the germline ends. This CDR3 has 14 residues. The DNA of the CDR3 is TGTGCCACCAGCAGAGAGGCGGCCCAAAACGAGCAGTACTTC. Translation: CATSREAAQNEQYF.

CDR3 bases: TGTGCCAGCAGGCAGGCCGGTGGGACCCAGTACTTC. This gives the protein CASRQAGGTQYF. This sequence joins TRBV12-3 or TRBV12-4 and TRBJ2-5, with no clear D. Deletions cut 6 bases from V and 7 bases from J, with 12 bases between. The CDR3 runs 12 residues.

This clonotype was found many times. The chain links TRBV6-1 to TRBJ2-7, with a tentative D call TRBD1 (6 bases). Trimming took 5 bases from V and 6 from J, leaving 20 bases between them. This CDR3 has 15 amino acids. Germline values: CDR1 MNHNS, CDR2 SASEGT. CDR3: CASSQRQAPSGEQYF. CDR3 nucleotide sequence: TGTGCCAGCAGTCAACGACAGGCCCCTTCTGGCGAGCAGTACTTC.

This clonotype was picked up many times. The V and J genes are TRBV15 and TRBJ1-5; the match to TRBD1 covers 8 bases. CDR1 LNHNV and CDR2 YYDKDF come from the germline V gene (reference sequence). J lost 5 bases, V lost 3 bases, and 3 bases had no gene match. CDR3 length: 14 amino acids. The CDR3 sequence: CATSSGQGDQPQHF. CDR3 in DNA: TGTGCCACCAGCAGCGGACAGGGAGATCAGCCCCAGCATTTT.

The table lists this clonotype with many counts. The V and J genes are TRBV12-3 or TRBV12-4 and TRBJ2-7; D possibly corresponds to TRBD2 (5 bases). This CDR3 has 12 residues. V shed 4 bases and J shed 4 bases, with 8 bases lying between them. DNA of the CDR3: TGTGCCAGCAGTTCGAGCGGATACGAGCAGTACTTC. Its protein product is CASSSSGYEQYF.

This clonotype has ten or more counts. This rearrangement joins TRBV29-1 to TRBJ1-6; tentative D call: TRBD1 (5 bases). The CDR3 extends over 15 amino acids. Germline V CDR1 and CDR2: SQVTM, ANQGSEA. V dropped 8 bases and J dropped 6 bases, with 20 bases sitting between them. CDR3 loop: CSPIPSGRGNSPLHF. The DNA of the CDR3 is TGCAGCCCGATACCATCGGGGAGGGGTAATTCACCCCTCCACTTT.

A few counts support this clonotype. J is TRBJ2-6 and V is TRBV28, with D maybe TRBD2 (6 bases). V dropped 4 bases and J dropped 4 bases, with 11 bases sitting between them. The germline CDR1 and CDR2 sequences are MDHEN and SYDVKM. The CDR3 contains 15 residues. CDR3 in DNA: TGTGCCAGCAGTTCTCCAGGGAGGGGGGCCAACGTCCTGACTTTC. Its protein is CASSSPGRGANVLTF. The full variable domain, its missing parts supplied by reference TRBV28 and TRBJ2-6, is DVKVTQSSRYLVKRTGEKVFLECVQDMDHENMFWYRQDPGLGLRLIYFSYDVKMKEKGDIPEGYSVSREKKERFSLILESASTNQTSMYLCASSSPGRGANVLTFGAGSRLTVL.

The chain is built from TRBV6-2 or TRBV6-3 and TRBJ2-2; D could derive from TRBD1 or TRBD2 (5 bases each). The CDR3 extends over 15 amino acids. From germline, CDR1 is MNHEY and CDR2 SVGEGT. Trimming removed 5 bases from V and 8 bases from J, with 18 bases in between. The CDR3 DNA reads as TGTGCCAGCAGTAATCGGGACCCGATTCAAGGGGAGCTGTTTTTT. Protein sequence: CASSNRDPIQGELFF.

This clonotype was recorded a few times. The genes are TRBV27 and TRBJ2-7; tentatively, D is TRBD1 (6 bases). Germline loops: CDR1 MNHEY, CDR2 SMNVEV (reference sequence). CDR3 length equals 14 residues. The V gene lost 7 bases and the J gene lost 6 bases, with 19 bases spanning the gap. CDR3 loop: CASKCGQLNCEQYF. The CDR3 DNA reads TGTGCCAGCAAGTGTGGACAGCTTAACTGCGAGCAGTACTTC.

The chain is built from TRBV6-1 and TRBJ2-6; D not certain. In germline, CDR1 is MNHNS, CDR2 SASEGT. This CDR3 is built from 15 residues. V lost 3 bases and J lost 2, with 8 bases in between. CDR3 protein: CASSEDKAGANVLTF. In DNA form, the CDR3 reads TGTGCCAGCAGTGAGGATAAGGCTGGGGCCAACGTCCTGACTTTC.

The CDR3 sequence is CASSFLTGVTEAFF. CDR3 nucleotide sequence: TGTGCCAGCAGTTTTTTGACAGGGGTCACTGAAGCTTTCTTT. The chain employs TRBV12-3 or TRBV12-4 and TRBJ1-1, with TRBD1 matching over 8 bases. The CDR3 runs 14 residues. J lost 4 bases, V lost 3 bases, and 4 bases had no gene match.

This clonotype came up many times. The rearrangement joins TRBV7-9 to TRBJ2-5, with 8 nucleotides matching TRBD1. This CDR3 has 14 residues. Germline V CDR1 and CDR2: SEHNR, FQNEAQ (reference sequence). With V trimmed by 4 bases and J by 0 bases, 1 base remained unmatched. CDR3 sequence reads: CASSSDRDQETQYF. The CDR3 region has the DNA TGTGCCAGCAGCTCGGACAGGGACCAAGAGACCCAGTACTTC.

This rearrangement joins TRBV6-1 to TRBJ1-1; D is uncertain. Trimming removed 2 bases at V and 1 base at J, with 11 bases between. Looked up from germline, CDR1 is MNHNS and CDR2 is SASEGT. This CDR3 contains 15 residues. The chain's CDR3 is CASSELLRRNTEAFF. The DNA of the CDR3 is TGTGCCAGCAGTGAATTGCTCAGGAGGAACACTGAAGCTTTCTTT.

This clonotype was seen only once. The chain joins TRBV2 to TRBJ2-2, with D hard to call. The germline gives CDR1 SNHLY, CDR2 FYNNEI. The CDR3 extends over 16 amino acids. V dropped 0 bases and J dropped 6 bases, with 14 bases sitting between them. The CDR3 loop is CASSEALLVGSGELFF. The CDR3 DNA sequence: TGTGCCAGCAGTGAAGCCCTTTTGGTGGGATCCGGGGAGCTGTTTTTT.

This chain joins TRBV24-1 and TRBJ1-1; tentatively, D is TRBD1 (6 bases). The length of the CDR3 is 15 residues. CDR1 and CDR2 (germline): KGHDR, SFDVKD. Trimming left V 3 bases short and J 4 bases short, with 14 bases between. In DNA form, the CDR3 reads TGTGCCACCAGTGATCCAAAGACAGGAGGCACTGAAGCTTTCTTT. Translated: CATSDPKTGGTEAFF.

In its sample, this clonotype was seen many times. V is TRBV6-5 and J is TRBJ1-2, with D possibly being TRBD1 (6 bases). Trimming removed 7 bases at V and 0 bases at J, with 12 bases between. The CDR3 covers 14 residues. Germline V gene lookup returns CDR1 MNHEY and CDR2 SVGAGI. The CDR3 nucleotides are TGTGCCAGCAAAGGACAGAGAGCTAACTATGGCTACACCTTC. Its translation is CASKGQRANYGYTF.

The V call is TRBV6-2 or TRBV6-3, the J call TRBJ2-5; D gene uncertain. Between the trimmed V and J ends, which lost 7 bases and 4 bases, there was a span of 7 bases. From germline, CDR1 is MNHEY and CDR2 SVGEGT. This CDR3 region has 11 residues. CDR3 sequence (DNA): TGTGCCAGCACCTGGGGAGAGACCCAGTACTTC. Residues: CASTWGETQYF.

The V gene is TRBV9, the J gene TRBJ1-1; D remains unclear. This CDR3 contains 14 residues. Trimming cost V 3 bases and J 4 bases, with 13 bases left between them. Per the germline V gene, CDR1 is SGDLS and CDR2 is YYNGEE. The CDR3, as DNA: TGTGCCAGCAGCGCGCGAGAAGAGGGCACTGAAGCTTTCTTT. It yields the protein CASSAREEGTEAFF.

This clonotype was seen at least ten times. The chain uses TRBV19 and TRBJ2-7; D gene ambiguous. Trimming cost V 5 bases and J 2 bases, with 13 bases left between them. Germline assignment: CDR1 LNHDA and CDR2 SQIVND (reference sequence). CDR3 length: 14 residues. CDR3 nucleotides: TGTGCCAGTAGTCACCTTCCTGGGCCCTACGAGCAGTACTTC. It specifies CASSHLPGPYEQYF.

The table lists this clonotype with a count of one. V and J are TRBV7-6 and TRBJ2-7; D is possibly TRBD1 (6 bases). Trimming removed 5 bases at V and 5 bases at J, with 19 bases between. This CDR3 has 15 amino acids. Germline values: CDR1 SGHVS, CDR2 FNYEAQ. CDR3 sequence reads: CASSPSQGPGNEQYF. The CDR3 DNA sequence: TGTGCCAGCAGCCCCTCCCAGGGGCCGGGGAACGAGCAGTACTTC.

This clonotype was detected only once. The chain links TRBV20-1 to TRBJ2-7; 11 bases align to TRBD1. The germline V gene has CDR1 DFQATT and CDR2 SNEGSKA (reference sequence). The CDR3 consists of 14 residues. J gave up 5 bases and V 6 bases, and 9 bases lay outside the gene matches. CDR3 loop: CSAQGTGGPHEQYF. The DNA of the CDR3 is TGCAGTGCCCAAGGGACAGGGGGTCCCCACGAGCAGTACTTC.

The chain joins TRBV12-3 or TRBV12-4 to TRBJ1-2, with a possible D match to TRBD1 (5 bases). The CDR3 spans 14 residues. Trimming cost V 2 bases and J 4 bases, with 11 bases left between them. The chain's CDR3 is CASSLREQGYGYTF. The DNA for the CDR3 is TGTGCCAGCAGTTTAAGGGAGCAGGGCTATGGCTACACCTTC.

This clonotype occurred a few times. The chain is built from TRBV12-3 or TRBV12-4 and TRBJ2-7; D tentatively reads TRBD1 or TRBD2 (5 bases each). The germline V and J ends were trimmed by 4 bases and 2 bases, with 12 bases remaining between them. The CDR3 is 14 amino acids. The CDR3 spells CASSSSTGPYEQYF. CDR3 nucleotides: TGTGCCAGCAGTTCCTCGACGGGACCCTACGAGCAGTACTTC.

There are many counts of this clonotype. The genes are TRBV6-5 and TRBJ2-7; D may match TRBD1 or TRBD2 (5 bases each). The CDR3 spans 13 residues. CDR1 and CDR2 from the germline V gene are MNHEY and SVGAGI. Trimming took off 2 bases at V and 7 bases at J, with 12 bases between the two ends. CDR3 sequence reads: CASSYLGGGEQYF. CDR3 bases: TGTGCCAGCAGTTACCTTGGGGGTGGGGAGCAGTACTTC.

Ten or more counts support this clonotype. The chain is built from TRBV11-2 and TRBJ2-5, with TRBD2 matching over 7 bases. V was clipped by 6 bases and J by 1 base; unmatched bases: 5. Looked up from germline, CDR1 is SGHAT and CDR2 is FQNNGV. The CDR3 totals 14 residues. In nucleotides, the CDR3 is TGTGCCAGCAGTGTAGCTAGCGGCCAAGAGACCCAGTACTTC. It codes for CASSVASGQETQYF.

The J gene is TRBJ1-5, the V gene TRBV27, with D perhaps matching TRBD1 (6 bases). Per germline, CDR1 MNHEY and CDR2 SMNVEV (reference sequence). CDR3 size: 14 residues. Trimming took off 3 bases at V and 6 bases at J, with 12 bases between the two ends. CDR3 nucleotide sequence: TGTGCCAGCAGTTTCTTAGGGGGGTCTCAGCCCCAGCATTTT. Its protein product is CASSFLGGSQPQHF.

The chain joins TRBV6-1 to TRBJ1-5; D gene uncertain. Trimming stripped 7 bases from V and 6 bases from J, with 13 bases between. Germline V gene lookup returns CDR1 MNHNS and CDR2 SASEGT. The CDR3 is made up of 13 amino acids. CDR3 sequence: CASTEQSPQPQHF. The CDR3 coding sequence is TGTGCCAGCACCGAACAATCCCCTCAGCCCCAGCATTTT.

This clonotype was detected many times. The chain has TRBV5-5 and TRBJ2-7; D remains unclear. The CDR3 is 13 amino acids. Germline-derived CDR1 and CDR2 are SGHKS and YYEKEE (reference sequence). V lost 0 bases and J 7 bases, leaving 11 bases between the germline ends. CDR3 residues: CASSLALLGEQYF. The DNA for the CDR3 is TGTGCCAGCAGCTTGGCGCTCCTGGGGGAGCAGTACTTC.